The 20 T cell receptor beta chains given below trace back to one sample, sequenced in a study of T cell responses to AZD1222 COVID-19 vaccine. Libraries were prepared by immunoSEQ multiplex PCR; TCRdb keeps only in-frame clonotypes and omits some of them. Of approximately 100,000 clones listed, around 94% are singletons. Sequenced material: peripheral blood, taken on day 0 of AZD1222 vaccination. These receptors were taken from an adult in good health.

V usage is TRBV12-5 and J usage is TRBJ1-2; no clear D gene. With 5 bases removed from V and 13 bases from J, the gap between germline ends came to 11 bases. The CDR3 is 10 amino acids. CDR1 LGHNT and CDR2 FRNRAP come from the germline V gene. The CDR3 nucleotides are TGTGCTAGTGGTGCCCCTAGGATCACCTTC. Amino acid sequence: CASGAPRITF. The whole variable domain, filled in from reference TRBV12-5 and TRBJ1-2, reads DARVTQTPRHKVTEMGQEVTMRCQPILGHNTVFWYRQTMMQGLELLAYFRNRAPLDDSGMPKDRFSAEMPDATLATLKIQPSEPRDSAVYFCASGAPRITFGSGTRLTVV.

J is TRBJ2-2 and V is TRBV29-1; unclear D gene. Germline lookup yields CDR1 SQVTM and CDR2 ANQGSEA. This CDR3 spans 14 amino acids. V was pared by 4 bases and J by 0 bases, with 9 bases between. The chain's CDR3 is CSVVTLPNTGELFF. For the CDR3, the DNA is TGCAGCGTTGTTACACTCCCGAACACCGGGGAGCTGTTTTTT.

The chain recombines TRBV7-9 with TRBJ2-4; TRBD2 is a possible D gene (6 bases). CDR3 size: 17 residues. V dropped 5 bases and J dropped 6 bases, with 23 bases sitting between them. In germline, CDR1 is SEHNR, CDR2 FQNEAQ (reference sequence). This CDR3 reads CASSHNGGSSGGNIQYF. The CDR3 DNA sequence: TGTGCCAGCAGCCACAATGGGGGGAGCTCTGGTGGAAACATTCAGTACTTC.

Written as DNA, the CDR3 is TGTGCCAGTATTACCGCGGGGAGGGACTATGGCTACACCTTC. Amino acid sequence: CASITAGRDYGYTF. The V gene is TRBV19, the J gene TRBJ1-2, with D hard to call. Germline V lookup: CDR1 LNHDA, CDR2 SQIVND (reference sequence). This CDR3 has 14 residues. The germline V and J ends were trimmed by 7 bases and 3 bases, with 15 bases remaining between them.

V and J are TRBV6-5 and TRBJ1-4, with D unclear. The CDR3 has 12 residues. CDR1 and CDR2 from the germline V gene are MNHEY and SVGAGI. Trimming removed 6 bases at V and 8 bases at J, with 10 bases between. CDR3 in amino acids: CASSLDREKLFF. Written as DNA, the CDR3 is TGTGCCAGCAGCCTAGATCGGGAAAAACTGTTTTTT.

The chain links TRBV7-9 to TRBJ1-1; D unresolved. CDR1 is SEHNR, CDR2 FQNEAQ, per germline (reference sequence). The V gene lost 5 bases and the J gene lost 0 bases, with 10 bases spanning the gap. CDR3 length equals 14 residues. CDR3 bases: TGTGCCAGCAGCCCCCCATCCCTGAACACTGAAGCTTTCTTT. Its translation is CASSPPSLNTEAFF.

This chain uses TRBV2 with TRBJ1-4; no reliable D call. V was cut by 6 bases and J by 3 bases, with 11 bases left in between. The germline V gene has CDR1 SNHLY and CDR2 FYNNEI. This CDR3 has 14 residues. This chain's CDR3 is CASRGLAPNEKLFF. In nucleotides, the CDR3 is TGTGCCAGCAGAGGACTCGCTCCTAATGAAAAACTGTTTTTT.

The V call is TRBV19, the J call TRBJ1-4; D possibly corresponds to TRBD1 (6 bases). Germline CDR1 is LNHDA and CDR2 is SQIVND (reference sequence). Trimming removed 5 bases from V and 8 bases from J, with 9 bases in between. This CDR3 is 12 amino acids long. The CDR3 coding sequence is TGTGCCAGTAGTCTGGACAGAGAAAAACTGTTTTTT. Its translation: CASSLDREKLFF.

The J gene is TRBJ2-2, the V gene TRBV7-2; D might be TRBD1 (6 bases). The CDR3 extends over 16 amino acids. Germline CDR1 and CDR2: SGHTA and FQGNSA. V lost 5 bases and J lost 0, with 13 bases in between. The CDR3 sequence: CASSPVGHANTGELFF. CDR3 DNA: TGTGCCAGCAGCCCAGTGGGACACGCGAACACCGGGGAGCTGTTTTTT.

The rearrangement joins TRBV7-2 to TRBJ2-7; D remains ambiguous. V was trimmed by 0 bases and J by 0 bases, leaving 9 bases between them. Germline CDR1 is SGHTA and CDR2 is FQGNSA. This CDR3 comprises 15 residues. The CDR3, as DNA: TGTGCCAGCAGCTTAGCGGGTGCCTACTCCTACGAGCAGTACTTC. This encodes CASSLAGAYSYEQYF.

This CDR3 reads CASSSRGALYTNYGYTF. The CDR3, as DNA: TGTGCCAGCAGTTCCAGGGGGGCCCTATATACTAACTATGGCTACACCTTC. The chain links TRBV28 to TRBJ1-2; 7 nucleotides line up with TRBD1. This CDR3 has 17 residues. V lost 4 bases to trimming and J lost 0 bases; unmatched junction nucleotides: 11. Germline lookup yields CDR1 MDHEN and CDR2 SYDVKM.

The CDR3 sequence: CASSWDREDEQYF. The CDR3 DNA follows: TGTGCCAGCAGCTGGGACAGGGAGGACGAGCAGTACTTC. The chain couples TRBV2 to TRBJ2-7; TRBD1 matches 9 bases. The CDR3 extends over 13 amino acids. V lost 6 bases to trimming and J lost 5 bases; unmatched junction nucleotides: 5. CDR1 is SNHLY, CDR2 FYNNEI, per germline.

The chain links TRBV6-5 to TRBJ1-5; D is unclear. CDR3 length: 15 amino acids. Germline CDR1 MNHEY, CDR2 SVGAGI. The V end lost 6 bases, the J end lost 0 bases, and 12 bases lay between the germline ends. The CDR3, as DNA: TGTGCCAGCAGCCGATACGGGTTTAGCAATCAGCCCCAGCATTTT. This translates into CASSRYGFSNQPQHF.

The chain is built from TRBV6-5 and TRBJ1-5; the match to TRBD1 covers 7 bases. V gave up 4 bases and J gave up 1 base; unmatched junction bases: 1. The CDR3 extends over 14 amino acids. The germline V gene encodes CDR1 MNHEY and CDR2 SVGAGI. The CDR3 sequence is CASSSTGSNQPQHF. The CDR3 nucleotides read TGTGCCAGCAGTTCGACAGGGAGCAATCAGCCCCAGCATTTT.

The rearrangement uses TRBV21-1 and TRBJ1-6; the table's D call TRBD1 went unverified against the DNA. TRBV21-1 is a pseudogene segment. This CDR3 is built from 16 residues. The CDR3 DNA follows: TGTGCCAGCAGCAATCCAGGGCCGTTGGATAATTCACCCCTCCACTTT. The encoded protein is CASSNPGPLDNSPLHF.

Here the CDR3 DNA reads TGTGCCAGCAGACCCGGGACACTCAACACCGGGGAGCTGTTTTTT. Translation gives CASRPGTLNTGELFF. This chain joins TRBV2 and TRBJ2-2; maybe TRBD1 (6 bases). Trimming took off 6 bases at V and 2 bases at J, with 13 bases between the two ends. Germline V gene lookup returns CDR1 SNHLY and CDR2 FYNNEI. This CDR3 has 15 amino acids.

The chain combines TRBV27 with TRBJ2-3; TRBD2 aligns across 8 bases. J lost 4 bases, V lost 2 bases, and 2 bases had no gene match. The CDR3 length is 14 residues. CDR1 and CDR2 (germline): MNHEY, SMNVEV (reference sequence). CDR3 DNA sequence: TGTGCCAGCAGTTTAGCCGGGGGGGCAGATACGCAGTATTTT. Translation: CASSLAGGADTQYF.

For the CDR3, the DNA is TGCGCCAGCAGCCCTAATTTCCGGGACAGAGTCTATGGCTACACCTTC. Translating gives CASSPNFRDRVYGYTF. The V gene is TRBV4-3, the J gene TRBJ1-2, with TRBD1 matching 7 bases. The trim removed 4 bases at V and 4 bases at J, leaving 12 bases unmatched. The CDR3 consists of 16 residues. Germline V gives CDR1 LGHNA, CDR2 YSLEER.

V and J are TRBV2 and TRBJ2-5; a possible D gene is TRBD2 (5 bases). CDR1 and CDR2 from the germline V gene are SNHLY and FYNNEI. The CDR3 sequence is 14 residues long. V was pared by 6 bases and J by 5 bases, with 16 bases between. The CDR3 spells CASSPMPSGETQYF. Here the CDR3 DNA reads TGTGCCAGCAGCCCGATGCCGTCGGGGGAGACCCAGTACTTC.

The genes are TRBV12-3 or TRBV12-4 and TRBJ2-1; D is ambiguous. V was pared by 3 bases and J by 6 bases, with 6 bases between. The length of the CDR3 is 12 residues. CDR3 bases: TGTGCCAGCAGTTTGCATTCCAATGAGCAGTTCTTC. It yields the protein CASSLHSNEQFF.